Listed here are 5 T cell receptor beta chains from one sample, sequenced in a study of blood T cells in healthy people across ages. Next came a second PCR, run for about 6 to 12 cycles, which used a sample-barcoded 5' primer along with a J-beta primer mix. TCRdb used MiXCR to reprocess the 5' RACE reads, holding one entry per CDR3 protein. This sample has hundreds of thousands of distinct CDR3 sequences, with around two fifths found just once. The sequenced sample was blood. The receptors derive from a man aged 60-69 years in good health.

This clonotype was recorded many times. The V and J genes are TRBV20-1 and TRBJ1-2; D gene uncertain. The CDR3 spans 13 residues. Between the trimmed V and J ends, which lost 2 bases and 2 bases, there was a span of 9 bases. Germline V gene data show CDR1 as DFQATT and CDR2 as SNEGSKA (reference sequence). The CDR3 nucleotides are TGCAGTGCTAGAACAGAGATCAACTATGGCTACACCTTC. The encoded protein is CSARTEINYGYTF.

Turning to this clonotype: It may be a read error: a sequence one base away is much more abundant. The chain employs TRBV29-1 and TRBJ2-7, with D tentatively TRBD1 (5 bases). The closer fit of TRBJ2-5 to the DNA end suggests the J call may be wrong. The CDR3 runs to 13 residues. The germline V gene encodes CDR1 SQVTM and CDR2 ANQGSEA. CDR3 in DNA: TGCAGCGTTCGTGAACTCAAGCAGGGGACCCAGTACTTC. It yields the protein CSVRELKQGTQYF.

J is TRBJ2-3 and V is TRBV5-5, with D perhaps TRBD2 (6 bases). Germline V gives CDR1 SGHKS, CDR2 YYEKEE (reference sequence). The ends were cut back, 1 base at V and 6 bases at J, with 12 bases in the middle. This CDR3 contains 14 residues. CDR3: CASSLSGTYDTQYF. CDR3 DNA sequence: TGTGCCAGCAGCTTGTCAGGGACTTATGATACGCAGTATTTT.

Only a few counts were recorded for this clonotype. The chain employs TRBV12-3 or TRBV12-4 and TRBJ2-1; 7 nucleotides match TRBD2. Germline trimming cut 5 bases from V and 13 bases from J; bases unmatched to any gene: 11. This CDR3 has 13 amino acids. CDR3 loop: CASSPSRTRIQFF. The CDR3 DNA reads TGTGCCAGCAGTCCCTCCCGGACTAGAATTCAGTTCTTC.

The CDR3 DNA follows: TGTGCCACCAGCAAGAGAGGAGGCCAAGAGACCCAGTACTTC. Translated: CATSKRGGQETQYF. The chain links TRBV15 to TRBJ2-5; tentatively, D is TRBD2 (5 bases). V was cut by 4 bases and J by 1 base, with 10 bases left in between. CDR1 is LNHNV and CDR2 is YYDKDF in the germline V gene (reference sequence). This CDR3 spans 14 amino acids.